The present TCR beta chain was sequenced within a study of CD8 T cells in ankylosing spondylitis. Study observations and caveats: For ankylosing spondylitis blood, a TCR beta motif of about eight highly homologous variants appeared characteristic. Disease-associated clones were CD8+ and fairly uncommon in peripheral blood.

It was by quantitative 5'-RACE with molecular barcodes that TCR beta libraries were made. TCRdb processed the 5' RACE reads anew with MiXCR; each CDR3 protein has one entry. The data show approximately 550,000 distinct CDR3 sequences, roughly 13% seen once. This clonotype was counted ten times or more. Its specificity is not known. V lost 6 bases to trimming and J lost 7 bases, with 10 bases between them. This CDR3 has 12 amino acids. The germline V gene encodes CDR1 SEHNR and CDR2 FQNEAQ (reference sequence). The source of this sequence is a male donor with ankylosing spondylitis. This chain links TRBV7-9 with TRBJ2-4; D might be TRBD2 (5 bases). The sequenced sample was blood, either unsorted or a sorted T cell fraction (not recorded which). DNA of the CDR3: TGTGCCAGCAGTTATGGCGGGAACATTCAGTACTTC. Protein sequence: CASSYGGNIQYF.